This T cell receptor (beta chain) was retrieved from a study of blood T cell repertoires in COVID-19. Original handling: How many nucleated cells were present was estimated from reference gene primer amplification. The table came from immunoSEQ multiplex PCR; TCRdb's copy has only in-frame clones and leaves some out. That table supplies the V and J calls and clone size; D and trimming were determined from the DNA. The sample carries tens of thousands of clones, 60% to 85% recorded once. Germline lookup yields CDR1 KGHSH and CDR2 LQKENI. CDR3 length equals 14 residues. The V end was cut by 5 bases, the J end by 0 bases, with 8 bases between.

The rearrangement links TRBV18 to TRBJ1-5; the D is unclear. This receptor was taken from a woman of 80 years or more with acute or convalescent COVID-19. The sequencing input was peripheral blood. CDR3 coding DNA: TGTGCCAGCTCAGCCTCAGATAGCAATCAGCCCCAGCATTTT. Amino acid sequence: CASSASDSNQPQHF. Full variable domain (missing parts from reference TRBV18 and TRBJ1-5): NAGVMQNPRHLVRRRGQEARLRCSPMKGHSHVYWYRQLPEEGLKFMVYLQKENIIDESGMPKERFSAEFPKEGPSILRIQQVVRGDSAAYFCASSASDSNQPQHFGDGTRLSIL.